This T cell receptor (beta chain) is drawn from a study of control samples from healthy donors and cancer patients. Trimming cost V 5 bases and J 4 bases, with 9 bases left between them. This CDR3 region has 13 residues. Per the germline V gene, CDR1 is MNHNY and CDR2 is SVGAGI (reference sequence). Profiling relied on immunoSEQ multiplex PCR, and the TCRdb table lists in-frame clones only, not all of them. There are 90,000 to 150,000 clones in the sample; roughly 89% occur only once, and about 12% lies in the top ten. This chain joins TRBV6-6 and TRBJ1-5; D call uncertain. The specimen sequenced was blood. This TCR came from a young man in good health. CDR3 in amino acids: CASSPPNNQPQHF. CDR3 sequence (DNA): TGTGCCAGCAGTCCTCCCAATAATCAGCCCCAGCATTTT.